Reported below is one T cell receptor beta chain. This specimen belongs to a study of blood T cell repertoires in COVID-19. The CDR3 covers 14 residues. The V end was cut by 0 bases, the J end by 0 bases, with 5 bases between. Germline V gene sequence: CDR1 MNHEY, CDR2 SMNVEV (reference sequence). Two negative PCRs, clearance, or symptom resolution had been documented for recovered Cohort 3 donors. In the authors' workflow: Estimation of nucleated cell counts was performed using reference gene primer amplification. The assay was immunoSEQ multiplex PCR, and TCRdb's table has in-frame clones only and misses some. The V and J calls and clone size come from that table; D and trimming were worked out from the DNA. The sample records 320,000 or so clones, roughly 90% being singletons.

V usage is TRBV27 and J usage is TRBJ1-1; D not resolved. This receptor was identified in a woman aged 30 to 39 who had recovered from COVID-19. Sequencing was performed on PBMCs or T cells enriched from blood (not recorded which). The CDR3 region is CASSLSTVNTEAFF. The CDR3 DNA sequence: TGTGCCAGCAGTTTATCTACAGTGAACACTGAAGCTTTCTTT.